This T cell receptor beta chain comes out of a study of human T cells and chemical hapten exposure. Time point described: patch test 1, 2 weeks after DPC sensitization. Treatment in this sample: therapeutic diphenylcyclopropenone sensitization with weekly scalp DPC. Authors' methods: Sequenced samples showed a median of approximately 96,000 TCRs each, with counts running from around 20,000 to 690,000. TCRdb re-derived calls from the RACE reads in MiXCR, one entry per CDR3 protein. The V and J calls here are based on TCRdb, not the publication. The sample lists 120,000 or so distinct CDR3 sequences; approximately 13% were seen once. Between the trimmed V and J ends, which lost 1 base and 7 bases, there was a span of 6 bases. In germline, CDR1 is SGHRS, CDR2 YFSETQ. The CDR3 extends over 11 amino acids.

The chain combines TRBV5-1 with TRBJ2-7; D uncertain. The specimen was whole blood, collected in connection with sensitization to the hapten diphenylcyclopropenone (DPC). The TCR comes from a man aged 18 to 29 with alopecia areata. Some clones in this sample may be carry-over from other donors' samples. CDR3 sequence reads: CASSLMGEQYF. The CDR3 DNA reads TGCGCCAGCAGCTTGATGGGAGAGCAGTACTTC.